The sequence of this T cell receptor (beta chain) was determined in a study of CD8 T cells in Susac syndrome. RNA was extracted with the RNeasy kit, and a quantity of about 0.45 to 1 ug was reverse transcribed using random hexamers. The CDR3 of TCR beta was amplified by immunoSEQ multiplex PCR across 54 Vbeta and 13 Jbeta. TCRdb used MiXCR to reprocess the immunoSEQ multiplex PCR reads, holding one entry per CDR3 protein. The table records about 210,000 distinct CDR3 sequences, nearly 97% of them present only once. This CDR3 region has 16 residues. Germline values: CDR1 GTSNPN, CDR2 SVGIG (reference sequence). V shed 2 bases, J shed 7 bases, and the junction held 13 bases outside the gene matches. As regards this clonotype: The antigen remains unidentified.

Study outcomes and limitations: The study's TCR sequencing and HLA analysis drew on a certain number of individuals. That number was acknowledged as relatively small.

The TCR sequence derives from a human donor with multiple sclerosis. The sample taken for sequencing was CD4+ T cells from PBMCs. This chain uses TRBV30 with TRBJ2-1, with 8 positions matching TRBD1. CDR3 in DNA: TGTGCCTGGAGTTTAAACCGGGACAGGATCCCTAATGAGCAGTTCTTC. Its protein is CAWSLNRDRIPNEQFF.